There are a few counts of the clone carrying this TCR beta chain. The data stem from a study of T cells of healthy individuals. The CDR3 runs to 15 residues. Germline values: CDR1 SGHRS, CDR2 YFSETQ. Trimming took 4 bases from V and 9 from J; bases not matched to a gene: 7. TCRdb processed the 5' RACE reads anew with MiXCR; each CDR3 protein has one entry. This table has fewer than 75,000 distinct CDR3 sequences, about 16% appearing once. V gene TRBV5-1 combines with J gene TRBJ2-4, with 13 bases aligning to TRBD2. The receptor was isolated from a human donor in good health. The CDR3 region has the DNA TGCGCCAGCAGCACTAGCGGGGGGGCTTTCAGCATTCAGTACTTC. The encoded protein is CASSTSGGAFSIQYF.